This T cell receptor (beta chain) was captured in a study of metastatic and nonmetastatic thyroid tumors. Study-wide background: Repertoires of blood and of tissue (tumor or nodule) from malignant and benign thyroid patients were compared.

Study observations and caveats: Malignant thyroid tumors reportedly exceeded benign nodules significantly in TCR beta diversity, with the difference appearing in blood and tumor.

The entire patient cohort was treatment-naive prior to thyroid surgery. This clone has just one count. Its specificity is unknown. Per the original methods: It was from CDR3 differences across clinicopathological groups that a distant-metastasis classifier for papillary thyroid cancer was built. TCRdb re-called clones via MiXCR from the PCR reads. The V and J calls were not made by the authors but by TCRdb's processing. The sample includes 49,000 or so clones, approximately 26% seen only once; the top ten take roughly 3%. The CDR3 runs 16 residues. The trim removed 5 bases at V and 5 bases at J, leaving 9 bases unmatched. The germline V gene has CDR1 SGHAT and CDR2 FQDESV (reference sequence).

The receptor was derived from a male donor with papillary thyroid cancer or a benign thyroid nodule (not recorded which). Some clones in this sample may be carry-over from other donors' samples. The sample comprised blood. The chain uses TRBV11-1 and TRBJ1-1, with 12 bases fitting TRBD1. The CDR3 spells CASSPGQGAGYTEAFF. The CDR3 nucleotides read TGTGCCAGCAGCCCGGGACAGGGGGCAGGGTATACTGAAGCTTTCTTT. The whole variable domain, filled in from reference TRBV11-1 and TRBJ1-1, reads EAEVAQSPRYKITEKSQAVAFWCDPISGHATLYWYRQILGQGPELLVQFQDESVVDDSQLPKDRFSAERLKGVDSTLKIQPAELGDSAMYLCASSPGQGAGYTEAFFGQGTRLTVV.